These T cell receptor beta chains were read from a single sample in a study of blood T cell repertoires in COVID-19. Using immunoSEQ multiplex PCR, the repertoire was profiled, and TCRdb retains in-frame clones only, with some absent. This table holds around 250,000 clones, approximately 90% found once. Specimen: PBMCs or T cells enriched from blood (not recorded which). The receptors come from a man aged 40-49 years who had been exposed to COVID-19. Both conserved end residues are part of each CDR3. D genes are given only for firm matches. Expanded clones get a size class; other rows say once, few or many, or leave the size out.

J gene | clone size | D gene | V gene | CDR3 DNA | CDR3 protein
TRBJ2-2 | . | . | TRBV18 | TGTGCCAGCTCACCACTACAGGGTTCATCGGGGGAGCTGTTTTTT | CASSPLQGSSGELFF
TRBJ1-6 | . | TRBD1 | TRBV3-1/TRBV3-2 | TGTGCCAGCAGCCAAGCGCTGACAGGGTGGATAAATTCACCCCTCCACTTT | CASSQALTGWINSPLHF
TRBJ1-4 | . | TRBD1 | TRBV28 | TGTGCCAGCAGCCTAAGGACAGGGACAACTAATGAAAAACTGTTTTTT | CASSLRTGTTNEKLFF
TRBJ1-1 | . | TRBD1 | TRBV14 | TGTGCCAGCAGCCAAGACAGGGGGCCCTACACTGAAGCTTTCTTT | CASSQDRGPYTEAFF
TRBJ1-1 | . | . | TRBV7-3 | TGTGCCAGCAGCTTAACGGGGGCGGGCACTGAAGCTTTCTTT | CASSLTGAGTEAFF
TRBJ2-3 | . | . | TRBV4-3 | TGCGCCAGCAGCCACCCGAGCACAGATACGCAGTATTTT | CASSHPSTDTQYF
TRBJ2-2 | few | . | TRBV6-6 | TGTGCCAGCAGTCTTCCTGCAGGGGCGGCCGGGGAGCTGTTTTTT | CASSLPAGAAGELFF
TRBJ2-7 | . | TRBD1 | TRBV25-1 | TGTGCCAGCAGAAAAGGACAGGGTACCTACGAGCAGTACTTC | CASRKGQGTYEQYF
TRBJ1-1 | . | TRBD1 | TRBV12-3/TRBV12-4 | TGTGCCAGCATTGACAGGGGGAACACTGAAGCTTTCTTT | CASIDRGNTEAFF
TRBJ1-1 | . | TRBD1 | TRBV19 | TGTGCCAGTAGTCAGGGGCGGTCGGACAGGGGCACTGAAGCTTTCTTT | CASSQGRSDRGTEAFF
TRBJ2-3 | . | . | TRBV6-2/TRBV6-3 | TGTGCCAGCAGTTACTCCCACTCTCGAGATACGCAGTATTTT | CASSYSHSRDTQYF
TRBJ2-7 | . | TRBD2 | TRBV12-5 | TGTGCTAGTGGTCAAGGTGGGGGACTAGCGGAATTGAAAGACTCCTACGAGCAGTACTTC | CASGQGGGLAELKDSYEQYF
TRBJ1-5 | . | . | TRBV28 | TGTGCCAGCAGTTTATACGGTGAGATCCATAATCAGCCCCAGCATTTT | CASSLYGEIHNQPQHF
TRBJ2-7 | few | . | TRBV28 | TGTGCCAGCAGCTCAGGCGTCCAGCAGTACTTC | CASSSGVQQYF
TRBJ1-2 | . | TRBD1 | TRBV11-2 | TGTGCCAGCAGCTTAGATGTTTGGGCAGGGGGCGTCGATGGCTACACCTTC | CASSLDVWAGGVDGYTF
TRBJ2-1 | . | . | TRBV7-9 | TGTGCCAGCAGCTTAGGCGGGCAGGTTGAGCAGTTCTTC | CASSLGGQVEQFF
TRBJ2-1 | . | . | TRBV11-2 | TGTGCCAGCAGCTCCCTTCGACAGGGACTCTACAATGAGCAGTTCTTC | CASSSLRQGLYNEQFF
TRBJ1-1 | . | . | TRBV28 | TGTGCCAGCATCCGGCAGGGTGAATGGACTGAAGCTTTCTTT | CASIRQGEWTEAFF
TRBJ1-6 | . | TRBD1 | TRBV5-1 | TGCGCCAGCAGCGGAACAGGGACAGGGAAAGGCTCACCCCTCCACTTT | CASSGTGTGKGSPLHF
TRBJ2-7 | . | TRBD1 | TRBV9 | TGTGCCAGCAGCGTAGATGGACAGGGGGATTATGAGCAGTACTTC | CASSVDGQGDYEQYF
TRBJ2-3 | . | TRBD1 | TRBV15 | TGTGCCACCACGAAGGGGGCGAGGTTCACAGATACGCAGTATTTT | CATTKGARFTDTQYF
TRBJ1-5 | . | . | TRBV19 | TGTGCCAGTAGTATAAATACTGGGCAGATCAATCAGCCCCAGCATTTT | CASSINTGQINQPQHF
TRBJ2-7 | . | TRBD2 | TRBV28 | TGTGCCAGCAGTCCCCTAGCGGGGAGCTCCTACGAGCAGTACTTC | CASSPLAGSSYEQYF
TRBJ1-2 | . | . | TRBV28 | TGTGCCACCCGGGGGTTCTATGGCTACACCTTC | CATRGFYGYTF
TRBJ2-5 | . | TRBD2 | TRBV28 | TGTGCCAGCAAAGGGACTAGCCAAGAGACCCAGTACTTC | CASKGTSQETQYF
TRBJ2-7 | few | TRBD1 | TRBV11-3 | TGTGCCAGCAGCAAAGAACAGGGGATATACCCTAGGTACGAGCAGTACTTC | CASSKEQGIYPRYEQYF
TRBJ2-1 | . | . | TRBV30 | TGTGCCTCTCAGTCCTCGTACAATGAGCAGTTCTTC | CASQSSYNEQFF
TRBJ1-2 | . | TRBD1 | TRBV7-8 | TGTGCCAGCAGCCAGGACAGGAGATATGGCTACACCTTC | CASSQDRRYGYTF
TRBJ1-5 | . | . | TRBV20-1 | TGCAGTGCTAGTGGTGTACTCAATCAGCCCCAGCATTTT | CSASGVLNQPQHF
TRBJ1-1 | once | TRBD1 | TRBV6-5 | TGTGCCAGCAGACCCAGACAGGGGAAGAACACTGAAGCTTTCTTT | CASRPRQGKNTEAFF
TRBJ2-1 | . | TRBD1 | TRBV24-1 | TGTGCCACCAGTGACCTCGGGACAGGGCCCAATGAGCAGTTCTTC | CATSDLGTGPNEQFF
TRBJ2-2 | . | . | TRBV7-9 | TGTGCCAGCAGCTTAGGTGGGCACCTTGGGGAGCTGTTTTTT | CASSLGGHLGELFF
TRBJ1-1 | . | . | TRBV5-6 | TGTGCCAGCAGCCTGTCAGGGGTCACTGAAGCTTTCTTT | CASSLSGVTEAFF
TRBJ2-2 | . | TRBD1 | TRBV9 | TGTGCCAGCAGCCGTGAGGGGGCTACCGGGGAGCTGTTTTTT | CASSREGATGELFF
TRBJ2-1 | . | TRBD1 | TRBV19 | TGTGCCAGTAGTATAGTAGGGACAGGGCGGAATGAGCAGTTCTTC | CASSIVGTGRNEQFF
TRBJ2-2 | few | . | TRBV30 | TGTGCCTGGAGTGTAGTGGGGACTGGCGGGGAGCTGTTTTTT | CAWSVVGTGGELFF
TRBJ1-1 | . | . | TRBV14 | TGTGCCAGCAGCCCGCTACAGCGGGGGCGCGACACTGAAGCTTTCTTT | CASSPLQRGRDTEAFF
TRBJ2-2 | . | TRBD2 | TRBV19 | TGTGCCAGTACCCTTACATCTAGCGGGTATAACACCGGGGAGCTGTTTTTT | CASTLTSSGYNTGELFF
TRBJ2-1 | . | TRBD1 | TRBV18 | TGTGCCAGCTCACCGCGACAGGGGTTTGAAAATGAGCAGTTCTTC | CASSPRQGFENEQFF
TRBJ2-6 | once | TRBD2 | TRBV27 | TGTGCCAGCAGTTTCGGGGGGACTGGGGCCAACGTCCTGACTTTC | CASSFGGTGANVLTF
TRBJ2-2 | . | TRBD2 | TRBV6-5 | TGTGCCAGCAGGGAGACTAGCGGGAGTACCGGGGAGCTGTTTTTT | CASRETSGSTGELFF
TRBJ1-2 | . | . | TRBV25-1 | TGTGCCAGCAGTGATGGAGGCCCGGGGAGCTATGGCTACACCTTC | CASSDGGPGSYGYTF
TRBJ1-2 | . | . | TRBV28 | TGTGCCAGCAGTTTAGGTGACAGGAGCTATGGCTACACCTTC | CASSLGDRSYGYTF
TRBJ1-3 | . | . | TRBV10-2 | TGCGCCAGCAGTGAGTCCCCGGGAGGGCCTGGAAACACCATATATTTT | CASSESPGGPGNTIYF
TRBJ1-5 | . | . | TRBV28 | TGTGCCAGCAGTTTTTCATCGGGCAATCAGCCCCAGCATTTT | CASSFSSGNQPQHF